The 30 T cell receptor beta chains listed next were all sequenced from one sample in a study of T cell responses to AZD1222 COVID-19 vaccine. Sequencing used immunoSEQ multiplex PCR; TCRdb keeps in-frame clones, though not all of them. This table has about 86,000 clones, around nine tenths appearing once. The input for sequencing was peripheral blood, taken on day 0 of AZD1222 vaccination. These receptors were obtained from an adult in good health.

The chain couples TRBV12-5 to TRBJ1-3; tentative D call: TRBD1 (6 bases). The CDR3 has 16 amino acids. Germline V lookup: CDR1 LGHNT, CDR2 FRNRAP. Trimming left V 1 base short and J 0 bases short, with 10 bases between. The CDR3 protein is CASGLDRVTSGNTIYF. The CDR3 nucleotides read TGTGCTAGTGGTTTGGACAGGGTTACCTCTGGAAACACCATATATTTT. The full variable domain, rest sourced from reference TRBV12-5 and TRBJ1-3, is DARVTQTPRHKVTEMGQEVTMRCQPILGHNTVFWYRQTMMQGLELLAYFRNRAPLDDSGMPKDRFSAEMPDATLATLKIQPSEPRDSAVYFCASGLDRVTSGNTIYFGEGSWLTVV.

J is TRBJ2-2 and V is TRBV5-1; the D is unclear. Looked up from germline, CDR1 is SGHRS and CDR2 is YFSETQ. V lost 4 bases and J 0 bases, leaving 10 bases between the germline ends. The CDR3 has 15 amino acids. CDR3 sequence: CASSRSSANTGELFF. The CDR3 coding sequence is TGCGCCAGCAGCCGGAGTTCAGCGAACACCGGGGAGCTGTTTTTT.

This rearrangement joins TRBV6-4 to TRBJ2-1; D ambiguous. The germline gives CDR1 MRHNA, CDR2 SNTAGT. The CDR3 sequence is 13 residues long. V was pared by 8 bases and J by 7 bases, with 15 bases between. The CDR3 region has the DNA TGTGCCAGCTCTCCAAGCACCGGAAATGAGCAGTTCTTC. It yields the protein CASSPSTGNEQFF.

The chain combines TRBV27 with TRBJ1-5, with D unresolved. V lost 6 bases and J 2 bases, leaving 11 bases between the germline ends. CDR3 length: 14 residues. Germline V gene sequence: CDR1 MNHEY, CDR2 SMNVEV (reference sequence). The CDR3 DNA follows: TGTGCCAGCAGACCCCGCGAAGGCAATCAGCCCCAGCATTTT. It specifies CASRPREGNQPQHF.

This clone was seen only once. As DNA, the CDR3 is TGCGCCAGCAGCTCTGGACAGCTAGAACTGAACACTGAAGCTTTCTTT. It encodes CASSSGQLELNTEAFF. The rearrangement joins TRBV5-1 to TRBJ1-1; a weak D match, TRBD1 (6 bases). V was cut by 3 bases and J by 0 bases, with 15 bases left in between. Germline CDR1 is SGHRS and CDR2 is YFSETQ. This CDR3 spans 16 amino acids.

The gene calls are TRBV7-8 and TRBJ2-1, with a weak D call TRBD2 (6 bases). V lost 4 bases, J lost 2 bases, and 15 bases lay in between. Germline-derived CDR1 and CDR2 are SGHVS and FQNEAQ. The CDR3 runs 16 residues. DNA for the CDR3: TGTGCCAGCAGCTCGATCGGGCAGCGGGCCTACAATGAGCAGTTCTTC. Protein product: CASSSIGQRAYNEQFF.

The chain couples TRBV5-1 to TRBJ2-6, with D possibly TRBD2 on 5 matching bases. This CDR3 is 14 amino acids long. Trimming removed 3 bases at V and 11 bases at J, with 15 bases between. CDR1 SGHRS and CDR2 YFSETQ come from the germline V gene. The CDR3, as DNA: TGCGCCAGCAGCTCCGGGATTGTGTTAGACGTCCTGACTTTC. Translation: CASSSGIVLDVLTF.

As to this clone: One junction end disagrees with the germline gene, perhaps due to a read error. J is TRBJ1-4 and V is TRBV19; weak D call: TRBD1 (6 bases). The CDR3 totals 14 residues. Germline V gene data show CDR1 as LNHDA and CDR2 as SQIVND (reference sequence). CDR3: CASSPDRSNEKLFF. CDR3 DNA sequence: TGTGCCAGTAGCCCAGACAGGTCTAACGAAAAACTGTTTTTT.

The genes are TRBV30 and TRBJ2-1; 9 positions match TRBD1. V trimming: 1 base; J trimming: 0 bases; junction bases outside the gene matches: 7. This CDR3 has 17 amino acids. Germline V CDR1 and CDR2: GTSNPN, SVGIG (reference sequence). In DNA, the CDR3 is TGTGCCTGGAGTGCAGGGACAGGGAGTAGCTCCTACAATGAGCAGTTCTTC. It specifies CAWSAGTGSSSYNEQFF.

The chain links TRBV9 to TRBJ2-3, with a weak D call TRBD2 (7 bases). The germline V gene encodes CDR1 SGDLS and CDR2 YYNGEE. This CDR3 region has 16 residues. V lost 5 bases and J 0 bases, leaving 16 bases between the germline ends. The CDR3 bases are TGTGCCAGCAGTGCCGACGGGGGGCATAGCACAGATACGCAGTATTTT. Its protein is CASSADGGHSTDTQYF. The full variable domain, with the rest looked up from reference TRBV9 and TRBJ2-3, is DSGVTQTPKHLITATGQRVTLRCSPRSGDLSVYWYQQSLDQGLQFLIQYYNGEERAKGNILERFSAQQFPDLHSELNLSSLELGDSALYFCASSADGGHSTDTQYFGPGTRLTVL.

This chain uses TRBV30 with TRBJ1-5; the D gene is possibly TRBD1 (5 bases). Germline V gene lookup returns CDR1 GTSNPN and CDR2 SVGIG (reference sequence). The CDR3 is 13 residues long. V was pared by 1 base and J by 4 bases, with 8 bases between. Written as DNA, the CDR3 is TGTGCCTGGAGTGCGGGGGGAAATCAGCCCCAGCATTTT. Amino acid sequence: CAWSAGGNQPQHF.

V gene TRBV5-6 combines with J gene TRBJ1-5; no clear D gene. Trimming took 2 bases from V and 6 from J, leaving 9 bases between them. Germline V CDR1 and CDR2: SGHDT, YYEEEE. The CDR3 runs 13 residues. The CDR3 protein is CASSFGESQPQHF. CDR3 in DNA: TGTGCCAGCAGCTTCGGAGAGTCTCAGCCCCAGCATTTT.

This chain links TRBV28 with TRBJ2-3; 11 bases are a match to TRBD2. Germline V CDR1 and CDR2: MDHEN, SYDVKM. The V gene end was trimmed by 6 bases and the J gene end by 1 base; junction bases not matched to a gene: 12. The CDR3 is 18 residues long. The CDR3 is CASSQTSGGDLGTDTQYF. The CDR3, as DNA: TGTGCCAGCAGCCAAACTAGCGGGGGTGACTTAGGCACAGATACGCAGTATTTT.

The chain has TRBV29-1 and TRBJ1-1; no firm D call. The germline CDR1 and CDR2 sequences are SQVTM and ANQGSEA. V was cut by 6 bases and J by 1 base, with 12 bases left in between. The CDR3 loop spans 13 amino acids. Here the CDR3 reads CSVSTQENTEAFF. CDR3 nucleotide sequence: TGCAGCGTCTCGACACAAGAGAACACTGAAGCTTTCTTT. Full variable domain (rest looked up from reference TRBV29-1 and TRBJ1-1): SAVISQKPSRDICQRGTSLTIQCQVDSQVTMMFWYRQQPGQSLTLIATANQGSEATYESGFVIDKFPISRPNLTFSTLTVSNMSPEDSSIYLCSVSTQENTEAFFGQGTRLTVV.

The chain combines TRBV6-2 or TRBV6-3 with TRBJ1-5; possible D gene TRBD1, 5 bases. There are 16 residues in the CDR3. Trimming removed 2 bases at V and 0 bases at J, with 11 bases between. In germline, CDR1 is MNHEY, CDR2 SVGEGT. The CDR3 sequence: CASSYLQDYSNQPQHF. DNA for the CDR3: TGTGCCAGCAGTTACCTACAGGATTATAGCAATCAGCCCCAGCATTTT.

In its sample, this clone was seen a few times. J is TRBJ1-2 and V is TRBV5-5; TRBD1 matches 8 bases. Losses at the gene ends were 7 bases for V and 2 bases for J; bases not matched to a gene: 4. CDR3 length: 13 residues. CDR1 is SGHKS, CDR2 YYEKEE, per germline (reference sequence). The CDR3 loop is CASETGDNYGYTF. In DNA form, the CDR3 reads TGTGCCAGCGAGACAGGGGACAACTATGGCTACACCTTC.

The CDR3 loop reads CASSHSGGRDTEAFF. CDR3 nucleotides: TGTGCCAGCAGCCACTCAGGGGGGCGGGACACTGAAGCTTTCTTT. The rearrangement links TRBV3-1 (or the pseudogene TRBV3-2) to TRBJ1-1; 7 bases map to TRBD1. This CDR3 comprises 15 residues. V trimming: 3 bases; J trimming: 3 bases; junction bases outside the gene matches: 7. The germline V gene has CDR1 LGHDT and CDR2 YNNKEL (reference sequence).

V and J are TRBV13 and TRBJ1-2, with D perhaps TRBD1 (6 bases). The CDR3 sequence is 15 residues long. V was cut by 5 bases and J by 8 bases, with 21 bases left in between. CDR1 and CDR2 (germline): PRHDT, FYEKMQ (reference sequence). CDR3 coding DNA: TGTGCCAGCAGCAAAGGGGACATAAACCGGGGGGGCTACACCTTC. As protein: CASSKGDINRGGYTF.

This CDR3 reads CASSSRTGAYEQYF. The CDR3 nucleotides read TGTGCCAGCAGCTCTAGGACGGGGGCCTACGAGCAGTACTTC. This chain connects TRBV5-5 to TRBJ2-7; TRBD2 is a possible D gene (6 bases). The CDR3 loop spans 14 amino acids. Germline V gene lookup returns CDR1 SGHKS and CDR2 YYEKEE (reference sequence). Trimming pared 3 bases from V and 2 bases from J, leaving 12 bases between.

The V gene is TRBV6-1, the J gene TRBJ1-1; D not certain. Germline V gene lookup returns CDR1 MNHNS and CDR2 SASEGT. V lost 1 base and J lost 1, with 4 bases in between. The CDR3 consists of 13 residues. CDR3 DNA: TGTGCCAGCAGTGAAGTCGGGAACACTGAAGCTTTCTTT. It yields the protein CASSEVGNTEAFF.

This chain connects TRBV27 to TRBJ2-7; 7 bases fit TRBD1. Trimming removed 6 bases from V and 2 bases from J; junction bases left unmatched: 4. The germline V gene encodes CDR1 MNHEY and CDR2 SMNVEV (reference sequence). The CDR3 totals 13 residues. CDR3 protein: CASRRGQPYEQYF. The CDR3 DNA reads as TGTGCCAGCAGGAGGGGACAGCCCTACGAGCAGTACTTC.

The V and J genes are TRBV12-3 or TRBV12-4 and TRBJ2-5; 8 nucleotides line up with TRBD2. This CDR3 has 13 residues. The J segment lost 5 bases and the V segment lost 5 bases, leaving 4 bases of the junction unmatched. The CDR3 region has the DNA TGTGCCAGCAGTCCAGCGGGAGTGGAGACCCAGTACTTC. Translating gives CASSPAGVETQYF.

The chain couples TRBV3-1 (or the pseudogene TRBV3-2) to TRBJ1-1, with D perhaps TRBD1 (5 bases). Germline CDR1 and CDR2: LGHDT and YNNKEL (reference sequence). The length of the CDR3 is 13 residues. Trimming shortened V by 4 bases and J by 6 bases, and 12 bases separated the two germline ends. The CDR3: CASSLGQIAEAFF. CDR3 coding DNA: TGTGCCAGCAGCCTGGGGCAAATCGCTGAAGCTTTCTTT.

The chain recombines TRBV4-1 with TRBJ1-6; no firm D call. Germline CDR1 MGHRA, CDR2 YSYEKL. V was cut by 0 bases and J by 7 bases, with 4 bases left in between. This CDR3 comprises 13 residues. DNA for the CDR3: TGCGCCAGCAGCCAAGATTGGAATTCACCCCTCCACTTT. Translation: CASSQDWNSPLHF.

The table lists this clone with a count of one. The chain joins TRBV29-1 to TRBJ2-1, with 13 positions matching TRBD2. J was trimmed by 0 bases and V by 6 bases; bases with no gene match: 11. Germline CDR1 SQVTM, CDR2 ANQGSEA. The CDR3 is made up of 18 amino acids. CDR3 region: CSVVILRTSGSSYNEQFF. CDR3 sequence (DNA): TGCAGCGTAGTAATCCTGCGGACTAGCGGGAGCTCCTACAATGAGCAGTTCTTC.

The J gene is TRBJ2-6, the V gene TRBV2, with 10 bases lining up with TRBD1. The germline V gene has CDR1 SNHLY and CDR2 FYNNEI. The CDR3 is 18 amino acids. Trimming at V came to 6 bases and at J to 2 bases, leaving 10 bases not matched to a gene. The chain's CDR3 is CASRHSGTGVTGANVLTF. CDR3 in DNA: TGTGCCAGCAGACACTCCGGGACAGGGGTCACTGGGGCCAACGTCCTGACTTTC.

The chain carries TRBV6-1 and TRBJ2-6; TRBD2 matches 9 bases. The CDR3 is made up of 18 amino acids. From germline, CDR1 is MNHNS and CDR2 SASEGT. V lost 4 bases to trimming and J lost 3 bases; unmatched junction nucleotides: 10. The CDR3 coding sequence is TGTGCCAGCAGTGTGGCTAGCGGGACTATCTTTGGGGCCAACGTCCTGACTTTC. Residues: CASSVASGTIFGANVLTF.

The gene calls are TRBV11-2 and TRBJ2-5, with 14 bases that match TRBD2. The CDR3 loop spans 17 amino acids. Trimming took 5 bases from V and 4 from J; bases not matched to a gene: 9. Germline lookup yields CDR1 SGHAT and CDR2 FQNNGV. The CDR3: CASSPALGLAGAETQYF. For the CDR3, the DNA is TGTGCCAGCAGCCCAGCCCTGGGACTAGCGGGGGCAGAGACCCAGTACTTC.

This chain links TRBV6-5 with TRBJ1-1; D possibly corresponds to TRBD1 (5 bases). CDR1 and CDR2 (germline): MNHEY, SVGAGI. This CDR3 has 12 amino acids. V was clipped by 6 bases and J by 2 bases, with 7 bases between them. The CDR3 here is CASRTGNTEAFF. The CDR3 nucleotides are TGTGCCAGCAGAACAGGAAACACTGAAGCTTTCTTT.

This clone was detected only once. A read error may account for a junction end that differs from germline. The chain joins TRBV7-7 to TRBJ2-1; 14 nucleotides line up with TRBD2. CDR1 and CDR2 (germline): SSHAT, FNYEAQ (reference sequence). The CDR3 extends over 15 amino acids. This chain's CDR3 is CASSPGLAGENEQFF. CDR3 nucleotide sequence: TGTGCTAGCAGCCCGGGACTAGCGGGAGAGAATGAGCAGTTCTTC.